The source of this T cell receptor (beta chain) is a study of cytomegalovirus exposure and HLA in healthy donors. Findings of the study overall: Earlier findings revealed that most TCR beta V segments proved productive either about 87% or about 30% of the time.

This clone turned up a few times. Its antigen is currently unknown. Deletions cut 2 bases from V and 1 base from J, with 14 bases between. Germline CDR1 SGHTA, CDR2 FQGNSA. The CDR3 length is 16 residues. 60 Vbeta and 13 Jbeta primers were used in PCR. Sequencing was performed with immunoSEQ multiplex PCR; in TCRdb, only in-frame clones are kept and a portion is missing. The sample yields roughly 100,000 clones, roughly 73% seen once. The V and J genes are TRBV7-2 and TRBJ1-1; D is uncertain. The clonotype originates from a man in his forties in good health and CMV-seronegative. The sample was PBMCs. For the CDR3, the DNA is TGTGCCAGCAGCTTAATGGGGAGTCTGGGGAACACTGAAGCTTTCTTT. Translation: CASSLMGSLGNTEAFF. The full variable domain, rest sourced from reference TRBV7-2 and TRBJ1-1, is GAGVSQSPSNKVTEKGKDVELRCDPISGHTALYWYRQSLGQGLEFLIYFQGNSAPDKSGLPSDRFSAERTGGSVSTLTIQRTQQEDSAVYLCASSLMGSLGNTEAFFGQGTRLTVV.